This T cell receptor (beta chain) was recorded in a study of T cell clones after liver transplantation. Study-level background: Apart from a few HCV-positive recipients, transplants were for non-autoimmune, non-viral reasons.

Thawed unstimulated PBMCs were FACS-sorted by CD3, CD4 and CD8 into two populations. General study results and limits: Migration into the graft, not deletion, may explain lost graft donor-reactive T cells. In most of the 8 subjects, circulating graft-donor-reactive CD4 TCRbeta sequences fell significantly after transplant.

Profiling relied on immunoSEQ multiplex PCR, and the TCRdb table lists in-frame clones only, not all of them. There are some 45,000 clones in the sample; 86% occur only once, and around 2.5% lies in the top ten. With respect to this clone: The antigen remains undetermined.

Germline-derived CDR1 and CDR2 are MRHNA and SNTAGT. Trimming removed 4 bases from V and 5 bases from J; junction bases left unmatched: 6. CDR3 length: 15 residues. The rearrangement uses TRBV6-4 and TRBJ2-1; 9 bases align to TRBD2. The material sequenced was CD4+ T cells from blood, taken 24 months after liver transplant. This clonotype originated in a human patient who received a liver transplant. Among the T cells, some may be from the graft donor. The CDR3 coding sequence is TGTGCCAGCAGTGTTGCGGGGGGGTTAAACAATGAGCAGTTCTTC. It translates to CASSVAGGLNNEQFF.